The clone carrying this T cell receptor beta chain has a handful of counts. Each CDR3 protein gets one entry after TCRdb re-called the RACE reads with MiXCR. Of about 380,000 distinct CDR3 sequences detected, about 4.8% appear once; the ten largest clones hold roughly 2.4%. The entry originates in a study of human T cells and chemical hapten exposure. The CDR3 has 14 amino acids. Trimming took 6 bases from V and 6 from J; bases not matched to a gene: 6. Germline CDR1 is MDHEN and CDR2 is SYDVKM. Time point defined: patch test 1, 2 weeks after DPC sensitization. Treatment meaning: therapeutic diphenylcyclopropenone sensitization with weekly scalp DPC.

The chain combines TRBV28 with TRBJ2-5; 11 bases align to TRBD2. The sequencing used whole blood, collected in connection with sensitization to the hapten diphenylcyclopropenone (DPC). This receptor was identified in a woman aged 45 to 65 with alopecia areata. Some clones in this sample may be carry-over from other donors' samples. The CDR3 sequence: CASRTSGSLKTQYF. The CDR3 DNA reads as TGTGCCAGCAGAACTAGCGGGAGCTTAAAGACCCAGTACTTC.